Reported below is one TCR beta chain. Its target is unknown. The record originates from a study of shared clonotypes between healthy human individuals. Notes on the study in general: A handful of donors shared around 5% of their naive CD4 clonotypes. Genetic and exposure-history diversity was limited by the small donor number.

The CDR3 runs to 13 residues. With 4 bases removed from V and 1 base from J, the gap between germline ends came to 9 bases. Germline V CDR1 and CDR2: SQVTM, ANQGSEA. Original handling: ImmunoSEQ yielded junction-only sequences lacking quality scores, so filtering differed. This table comes from immunoSEQ multiplex PCR, and its TCRdb copy is limited to in-frame clones, with some not included. V, J and clone size are taken as reported in that table, and D and trimming were inferred from the DNA itself. This sample has about 2.5 million clones, with 85% to 95% found just once. Donors, healthy HIV-negative adults, lacked recent acute infections or vaccinations.

Source material: naive CD4+ T cells from PBMCs. Subset: CD45RA+ positively selected. The source of this sequence is a young man in good health. Some clones in this sample may be carry-over from other donors' samples. The chain recombines TRBV29-1 with TRBJ2-3; D is perhaps TRBD2 (5 bases). The CDR3 spells CSVASGGTDTQYF. In DNA form, the CDR3 reads TGCAGCGTTGCTTCCGGGGGCACAGATACGCAGTATTTT.